This record looks at one TCR beta chain sequence and its context. Profiled with immunoSEQ multiplex PCR; TCRdb holds only in-frame clones, not every one. The profile covers about 50,000 clones, with 89% appearing a single time and 5% to 6% taken by the ten largest. The data were obtained in a study of glioma-infiltrating T cells after dendritic cell vaccination. This CDR3 contains 16 residues. V was clipped by 0 bases and J by 1 base, with 10 bases between them. The V gene's germline CDR1 is MNHEY and CDR2 SVGAGI. Time point described: after dendritic cell vaccination, including at tumor progression/relapse.

Sequenced material: blood, taken after dendritic cell vaccination. The clonotype originates from a human donor with glioblastoma. V gene TRBV6-5 combines with J gene TRBJ2-4; D is possibly TRBD1 (6 bases). CDR3 protein: CASSYSQGRAKNIQYF. The CDR3 nucleotides are TGTGCCAGCAGTTACTCACAGGGAAGGGCCAAAAACATTCAGTACTTC.